Below, 16 T cell receptor beta chains from the same sample are listed, as sequenced in a study of blood T cell repertoires in COVID-19. Assay used: immunoSEQ multiplex PCR; TCRdb lists only in-frame clones, some missing. Among around 320,000 clones listed, 90% to 95% were seen once. Sequencing input: PBMCs or T cells enriched from blood (not recorded which). These receptors all come from a woman between 25 and 40 years old who had been exposed to COVID-19.

This rearrangement joins TRBV18 to TRBJ2-7; D unresolved. V was trimmed by 3 bases and J by 5 bases, leaving 17 bases between them. The germline V gene encodes CDR1 KGHSH and CDR2 LQKENI. There are 15 residues in the CDR3. The CDR3 loop reads CASSPPTLEVDEQYF. The CDR3 DNA is TGTGCCAGCTCACCCCCCACCCTTGAGGTTGACGAGCAGTACTTC.

The chain couples TRBV27 to TRBJ1-6; 8 positions agree with TRBD1. This CDR3 spans 14 amino acids. From germline, CDR1 is MNHEY and CDR2 SMNVEV (reference sequence). The V gene end was trimmed by 6 bases and the J gene end by 8 bases; junction bases not matched to a gene: 6. In DNA form, the CDR3 reads TGTGCCAGCAGGCCGACAGGGGCCTATTCACCCCTCCACTTT. This encodes CASRPTGAYSPLHF.

The genes are TRBV5-4 and TRBJ1-2; TRBD1 aligns across 9 bases. With 3 bases clipped from V and 4 bases from J, the junction kept 7 bases outside the gene matches. In germline, CDR1 is SGHNT, CDR2 YYREEE (reference sequence). The CDR3 is 15 residues long. DNA of the CDR3: TGTGCCAGCAGCTCACAGGGGGCGAATAGCTATGGCTACACCTTC. Translation gives CASSSQGANSYGYTF.

This chain connects TRBV9 to TRBJ1-6; D perhaps matches TRBD1 (6 bases). V lost 7 bases and J lost 0, with 20 bases in between. The length of the CDR3 is 18 residues. Per the germline V gene, CDR1 is SGDLS and CDR2 is YYNGEE. The CDR3 DNA reads TGTGCCAGCGGGTTGAACCCGGGACAAAGCTCCTATAATTCACCCCTCCACTTT. Translated, it gives CASGLNPGQSSYNSPLHF.

The CDR3 region is CASSLPLWPGSNYGYTF. In DNA, the CDR3 is TGTGCCAGCAGCTTACCCTTATGGCCAGGCTCTAACTATGGCTACACCTTC. The V and J genes are TRBV11-2 and TRBJ1-2; unclear D gene. The CDR3 is made up of 17 amino acids. V was trimmed by 2 bases and J by 0 bases, leaving 16 bases between them. Per germline, CDR1 SGHAT and CDR2 FQNNGV. Complete variable domain (other parts from reference TRBV11-2 and TRBJ1-2): EAGVAQSPRYKIIEKRQSVAFWCNPISGHATLYWYQQILGQGPKLLIQFQNNGVVDDSQLPKDRFSAERLKGVDSTLKIQPAKLEDSAVYLCASSLPLWPGSNYGYTFGSGTRLTVV.

This clone showed up just a few times. The V call is TRBV7-9, the J call TRBJ1-2; a weak D match, TRBD1 (5 bases). CDR1 SEHNR and CDR2 FQNEAQ come from the germline V gene (reference sequence). V was clipped by 1 base and J by 4 bases, with 16 bases between them. The CDR3 is 16 amino acids. Here the CDR3 reads CASSLGGTESGYGYTF. In DNA, the CDR3 is TGTGCCAGCAGCTTAGGGGGCACCGAGTCCGGCTATGGCTACACCTTC.

Of note for this clone: At the DNA level, this CDR3 is encoded by other sequences in the same sample as well. The V gene is TRBV18, the J gene TRBJ1-2; 7 bases fit TRBD1. After removal of 2 bases from V and 4 bases from J, the junction contained 4 bases not matched to a gene. Per the germline V gene, CDR1 is KGHSH and CDR2 is LQKENI. The CDR3 runs 14 residues. The CDR3 here is CASSPGQVGYGYTF. The CDR3 DNA is TGTGCCAGCTCACCAGGACAGGTTGGCTATGGCTACACCTTC.

The sample holds a few counts of this clone. V usage is TRBV4-3 and J usage is TRBJ1-1; 8 bases match TRBD1. From germline, CDR1 is LGHNA and CDR2 YSLEER. CDR3 size: 15 residues. J lost 0 bases, V lost 4 bases, and 4 bases had no gene match. The CDR3 loop is CASSRRTGLNTEAFF. The CDR3 DNA reads as TGCGCCAGCAGCCGGCGGACAGGGTTGAACACTGAAGCTTTCTTT.

This clone was counted a single time. CDR3 in amino acids: CASSSDRVGSSGNTIYF. The DNA of the CDR3 is TGCGCCAGCAGCTCAGACAGGGTTGGAAGCTCTGGAAACACCATATATTTT. V gene TRBV4-3 combines with J gene TRBJ1-3; 7 bases map to TRBD1. The CDR3 spans 17 residues. With 5 bases clipped from V and 0 bases from J, the junction kept 10 bases outside the gene matches. From germline, CDR1 is LGHNA and CDR2 YSLEER.

The rearrangement uses TRBV11-2 and TRBJ1-2; D not resolved. In germline, CDR1 is SGHAT, CDR2 FQNNGV. CDR3 size: 14 residues. The V gene lost 5 bases and the J gene lost 3 bases, with 13 bases spanning the gap. The CDR3 loop reads CASSTLRFDYGYTF. As DNA, the CDR3 is TGTGCCAGCAGCACTCTGAGGTTTGACTATGGCTACACCTTC.

The chain links TRBV7-8 to TRBJ1-2, with D uncertain. CDR1 SGHVS and CDR2 FQNEAQ come from the germline V gene. This CDR3 is 14 amino acids long. The ends were cut back, 3 bases at V and 3 bases at J, with 11 bases in the middle. The CDR3 DNA sequence: TGTGCCAGCAGCTTGGACGGGGTGGACTATGGCTACACCTTC. Its protein product is CASSLDGVDYGYTF. Using reference TRBV7-8 and TRBJ1-2 for the parts outside the CDR3, the full variable domain is GAGVSQSPRYKVAKRGQDVALRCDPISGHVSLFWYQQALGQGPEFLTYFQNEAQLDKSGLPSDRFFAERPEGSVSTLKIQRTQQEDSAVYLCASSLDGVDYGYTFGSGTRLTVV.

The CDR3 protein is CASTRDNPVYEQYF. Here the CDR3 DNA reads TGTGCCAGCACCCGGGACAACCCAGTCTACGAGCAGTACTTC. This sequence joins TRBV2 and TRBJ2-7; TRBD1 might be the D (6 bases). V shed 7 bases and J shed 3 bases, with 16 bases lying between them. The CDR3 contains 14 residues. Germline CDR1 and CDR2: SNHLY and FYNNEI.

V usage is TRBV4-2 and J usage is TRBJ1-5; D may be TRBD1 (6 bases). The CDR3 totals 17 residues. The V gene lost 0 bases and the J gene lost 6 bases, with 18 bases spanning the gap. CDR1 LGHNA and CDR2 YNFKEQ come from the germline V gene. The CDR3: CASSQEGAGPLTQPQHF. The CDR3 nucleotides are TGTGCCAGCAGCCAAGAGGGGGCCGGACCCTTAACTCAGCCCCAGCATTTT.

This chain links TRBV7-6 with TRBJ2-5; no definite D call. Deletions cut 3 bases from V and 3 bases from J, with 8 bases between. This CDR3 has 13 residues. Germline CDR1 and CDR2: SGHVS and FNYEAQ. The CDR3 coding sequence is TGTGCCAGCAGCTTTACGTCAGAAGAGACCCAGTACTTC. Residues: CASSFTSEETQYF.

This clone is a singleton in its sample. The chain employs TRBV11-1 and TRBJ2-3; 8 nucleotides agree with TRBD2. This CDR3 comprises 15 residues. J gave up 1 base and V 6 bases, and 6 bases lay outside the gene matches. Germline V gene data show CDR1 as SGHAT and CDR2 as FQDESV (reference sequence). CDR3 loop: CASRAGTRGTDTQYF. As DNA, the CDR3 is TGTGCCAGCAGGGCCGGGACTAGGGGCACAGATACGCAGTATTTT.

This chain connects TRBV5-1 to TRBJ2-5, with D possibly matching TRBD2 (5 bases). Trimming took off 6 bases at V and 5 bases at J, with 17 bases between the two ends. Germline V gene lookup returns CDR1 SGHRS and CDR2 YFSETQ. This CDR3 contains 14 residues. As DNA, the CDR3 is TGCGCCAGCAACAAGAGGGTGCCGGGCGAGACCCAGTACTTC. This translates into CASNKRVPGETQYF. Filled out from reference TRBV5-1 and TRBJ2-5, the complete variable domain reads KAGVTQTPRYLIKTRGQQVTLSCSPISGHRSVSWYQQTPGQGLQFLFEYFSETQRNKGNFPGRFSGRQFSNSRSEMNVSTLELGDSALYLCASNKRVPGETQYFGPGTRLLVL.